This entry lists 28 T cell receptor beta chains sequenced from one sample in a study of cytomegalovirus exposure and HLA in healthy donors. Profiling relied on immunoSEQ multiplex PCR, and the TCRdb table lists in-frame clones only, not all of them. The sample lists 100,000 to 150,000 clones; about 96% were seen once. Sample: PBMCs. The receptor set was obtained from a man younger than 35 in good health and CMV-seronegative.

In DNA form, the CDR3 reads TGTGCCAGCAGCTTAGTTTCAGGGTCCTACAATGAGCAGTTCTTC. It encodes CASSLVSGSYNEQFF. This chain joins TRBV7-9 and TRBJ2-1, with TRBD1 as a possible D gene (5 bases). CDR1 and CDR2 (germline): SEHNR, FQNEAQ (reference sequence). The CDR3 length is 15 residues. V was pared by 1 base and J by 1 base, with 8 bases between.

The CDR3 region is CASSGEYEQYF. DNA for the CDR3: TGTGCCAGCAGCGGTGAGTACGAGCAGTACTTC. This rearrangement joins TRBV11-2 to TRBJ2-7; no definite D call. V was cut by 5 bases and J by 4 bases, with 6 bases left in between. This CDR3 is 11 amino acids long. Germline V gene data show CDR1 as SGHAT and CDR2 as FQNNGV.

The V call is TRBV6-5, the J call TRBJ2-5; D possibly corresponds to TRBD1 (5 bases). Germline values: CDR1 MNHEY, CDR2 SVGAGI. The CDR3 runs 14 residues. V gave up 6 bases and J gave up 2 bases, with 13 bases separating them. CDR3 sequence (DNA): TGTGCCAGCAGCCACCAGGGATATCAAGAGACCCAGTACTTC. Amino acids: CASSHQGYQETQYF.

The chain links TRBV5-1 to TRBJ2-1, with a weak D call TRBD2 (6 bases). The CDR3 consists of 16 residues. V lost 0 bases to trimming and J lost 3 bases, with 13 bases between them. CDR1 and CDR2 (germline): SGHRS, YFSETQ. The DNA for the CDR3 is TGCGCCAGCAGCTTGGGATGGGGAGGCGACTACAATGAGCAGTTCTTC. As protein: CASSLGWGGDYNEQFF.

The rearrangement uses TRBV15 and TRBJ2-4, with D perhaps TRBD1 (5 bases). CDR3 size: 16 residues. In germline, CDR1 is LNHNV, CDR2 YYDKDF (reference sequence). V lost 3 bases to trimming and J lost 0 bases, with 12 bases between them. For the CDR3, the DNA is TGTGCCACCAGCAGGGATTCGACAGAAGCCAAAAACATTCAGTACTTC. Translating it yields CATSRDSTEAKNIQYF.

V gene TRBV9 combines with J gene TRBJ2-7, with D perhaps TRBD1 (6 bases). Germline CDR1 is SGDLS and CDR2 is YYNGEE. With 2 bases removed from V and 4 bases from J, the gap between germline ends came to 22 bases. This CDR3 comprises 17 residues. Here the CDR3 reads CASSVESQQGAGYEQYF. In DNA, the CDR3 is TGTGCCAGCAGCGTGGAATCACAACAGGGTGCCGGATACGAGCAGTACTTC. The full variable domain, in which reference TRBV9 and TRBJ2-7 provide the parts outside the CDR3, is DSGVTQTPKHLITATGQRVTLRCSPRSGDLSVYWYQQSLDQGLQFLIQYYNGEERAKGNILERFSAQQFPDLHSELNLSSLELGDSALYFCASSVESQQGAGYEQYFGPGTRLTVT.

V gene TRBV4-3 combines with J gene TRBJ1-2; no clear D. Germline V gene sequence: CDR1 LGHNA, CDR2 YSLEER. The CDR3 sequence is 13 residues long. Between the trimmed V and J ends, which lost 1 base and 7 bases, there was a span of 10 bases. CDR3 loop: CASSQARGAGYTF. The CDR3 DNA sequence: TGCGCCAGCAGCCAAGCCCGGGGAGCTGGCTACACCTTC.

CDR3 in amino acids: CASSEQGAGNYGYTF. Here the CDR3 DNA reads TGTGCCAGTAGCGAACAGGGGGCCGGTAACTATGGCTACACCTTC. The gene calls are TRBV19 and TRBJ1-2; TRBD1 matches 9 bases. Germline V gene lookup returns CDR1 LNHDA and CDR2 SQIVND (reference sequence). The CDR3 consists of 15 residues. V was pared by 6 bases and J by 1 base, with 6 bases of the junction left unmatched.

The rearrangement links TRBV28 to TRBJ2-7; a possible D gene is TRBD2 (5 bases). Trimming took 7 bases from V and 7 from J, leaving 23 bases between them. Germline CDR1 and CDR2: MDHEN and SYDVKM. The CDR3 extends over 15 amino acids. This CDR3 reads CASTLLGLASGEQYF. Written as DNA, the CDR3 is TGTGCCAGCACCTTGCTCGGGCTAGCCTCAGGAGAGCAGTACTTC. The full variable domain, in which reference TRBV28 and TRBJ2-7 provide the parts outside the CDR3, is DVKVTQSSRYLVKRTGEKVFLECVQDMDHENMFWYRQDPGLGLRLIYFSYDVKMKEKGDIPEGYSVSREKKERFSLILESASTNQTSMYLCASTLLGLASGEQYFGPGTRLTVT.

J is TRBJ1-3 and V is TRBV6-5; no clear D. In germline, CDR1 is MNHEY, CDR2 SVGAGI. This CDR3 contains 14 residues. V lost 6 bases to trimming and J lost 0 bases, with 9 bases between them. The chain's CDR3 is CASSHDNSGNTIYF. The CDR3 DNA sequence: TGTGCCAGCAGCCACGACAACTCTGGAAACACCATATATTTT.

The chain couples TRBV11-2 to TRBJ2-3, with D maybe TRBD2 (5 bases). Trimming removed 1 base from V and 7 bases from J, with 18 bases in between. Per germline, CDR1 SGHAT and CDR2 FQNNGV. This CDR3 is 16 amino acids long. The CDR3 DNA follows: TGTGCCAGCAGCTTAGCAAGTGCGGGCCCGTTGAATACGCAGTATTTT. As protein: CASSLASAGPLNTQYF.

The chain joins TRBV5-6 to TRBJ2-2; no clear D gene. CDR1 and CDR2 (germline): SGHDT, YYEEEE. V gave up 1 base and J gave up 7 bases, with 8 bases separating them. The CDR3 runs to 13 residues. The chain's CDR3 is CASSLSPIGELFF. The CDR3 nucleotides are TGTGCCAGCAGCTTGAGCCCAATCGGGGAGCTGTTTTTT.

The gene calls are TRBV4-2 and TRBJ2-7; 7 positions match TRBD2. Germline CDR1 reads LGHNA; CDR2 reads YNFKEQ. The CDR3 loop spans 15 amino acids. Germline trimming cut 4 bases from V and 2 bases from J; bases unmatched to any gene: 8. The CDR3 region has the DNA TGTGCCAGCAGCCCGACCGCTAGCGGTGCCTACGAGCAGTACTTC. Its protein is CASSPTASGAYEQYF.

The chain carries TRBV4-2 and TRBJ2-3, with D uncertain. The CDR3 sequence is 16 residues long. Germline-derived CDR1 and CDR2 are LGHNA and YNFKEQ. The ends were cut back, 1 base at V and 2 bases at J, with 13 bases in the middle. CDR3 region: CASSQAGVGNTDTQYF. Here the CDR3 DNA reads TGTGCCAGCAGCCAAGCGGGTGTGGGTAACACAGATACGCAGTATTTT.

In the case of this clone: One end of the junction does not line up with germline, which may come from a read error. The chain joins TRBV30 to TRBJ2-7; D is unresolved. Germline CDR1 reads GTSNPN; CDR2 reads SVGIG (reference sequence). The CDR3 length is 13 residues. The CDR3 nucleotides read TGTGCCTGGGGTGTCGCGTTTGCCTACGAGCAGTACTTC. It codes for CAWGVAFAYEQYF.

This chain joins TRBV2 and TRBJ1-1; 9 bases line up with TRBD1. The germline V gene has CDR1 SNHLY and CDR2 FYNNEI. The V gene end was trimmed by 3 bases and the J gene end by 6 bases; junction bases not matched to a gene: 11. The CDR3 contains 16 residues. CDR3: CASSDSLGQGTAEAFF. The CDR3 DNA is TGTGCCAGCAGTGATAGTTTAGGACAGGGGACAGCTGAAGCTTTCTTT.

V gene TRBV19 combines with J gene TRBJ2-7; 11 nucleotides line up with TRBD2. V lost 4 bases, J lost 0 bases, and 2 bases stayed unmatched. The CDR3 spans 15 residues. Germline CDR1 is LNHDA and CDR2 is SQIVND (reference sequence). The CDR3, as DNA: TGTGCCAGTAGTAAGACTAGCGGGAACTCCTACGAGCAGTACTTC. Its translation: CASSKTSGNSYEQYF.

The CDR3 region is CASSEGGVNEKLFF. The CDR3 DNA reads as TGTGCCAGCAGTGAAGGGGGCGTGAATGAAAAACTGTTTTTT. The V call is TRBV6-1, the J call TRBJ1-4, with D maybe TRBD1 (5 bases). Germline CDR1 MNHNS, CDR2 SASEGT. Trimming removed 1 base at V and 5 bases at J, with 8 bases between. This CDR3 has 14 residues.

This rearrangement joins TRBV11-2 to TRBJ2-7; D perhaps matches TRBD1 (8 bases). The germline gives CDR1 SGHAT, CDR2 FQNNGV. The CDR3 loop spans 18 amino acids. The V end was cut by 5 bases, the J end by 0 bases, with 23 bases between. This chain's CDR3 is CASSPYPVQGGISYEQYF. As DNA, the CDR3 is TGTGCCAGCAGCCCCTACCCCGTACAGGGGGGGATCTCCTACGAGCAGTACTTC.

The chain couples TRBV27 to TRBJ2-3; TRBD1 aligns across 7 bases. Germline V lookup: CDR1 MNHEY, CDR2 SMNVEV (reference sequence). Losses at the gene ends were 4 bases for V and 3 bases for J; bases not matched to a gene: 7. The CDR3 contains 15 residues. The CDR3 loop is CASSSMTGLTDTQYF. The CDR3 region has the DNA TGTGCCAGCAGTTCGATGACAGGGCTAACAGATACGCAGTATTTT.

The J gene is TRBJ1-3, the V gene TRBV6-1, with D maybe TRBD1 (5 bases). Looked up from germline, CDR1 is MNHNS and CDR2 is SASEGT. V lost 1 base, J lost 7 bases, and 14 bases lay in between. This CDR3 spans 15 amino acids. CDR3 bases: TGTGCCAGCAGTGAAGGGGGGGGGAGGGCGAACACCATATATTTT. Residues: CASSEGGGRANTIYF.

This clone came up a few times. The chain has TRBV6-5 and TRBJ1-1; TRBD1 might be the D (5 bases). V lost 7 bases and J lost 5, with 14 bases in between. Germline assignment: CDR1 MNHEY and CDR2 SVGAGI. This CDR3 is 13 amino acids long. In DNA form, the CDR3 reads TGTGCCAGCATGCGCAGGGTGAGGACTGAAGCTTTCTTT. It yields the protein CASMRRVRTEAFF.

The gene calls are TRBV28 and TRBJ2-5, with a possible D match to TRBD1 (6 bases). V lost 6 bases and J lost 5, with 19 bases in between. CDR3 length equals 15 residues. The V gene's germline CDR1 is MDHEN and CDR2 SYDVKM. The CDR3 protein is CASSFIGQSGETQYF. For the CDR3, the DNA is TGTGCCAGCAGCTTTATAGGACAGAGTGGGGAGACCCAGTACTTC.

The chain links TRBV11-1 to TRBJ2-1; 11 bases align to TRBD2. V lost 5 bases, J lost 6 bases, and 9 bases stayed unmatched. The CDR3 loop spans 16 amino acids. Germline V gene lookup returns CDR1 SGHAT and CDR2 FQDESV (reference sequence). The CDR3 protein is CASSHLAGGGSNEQFF. The CDR3 bases are TGTGCCAGCAGCCACTTAGCGGGAGGGGGAAGCAATGAGCAGTTCTTC. Combining the CDR3 with reference TRBV11-1 and TRBJ2-1 gives the whole variable domain EAEVAQSPRYKITEKSQAVAFWCDPISGHATLYWYRQILGQGPELLVQFQDESVVDDSQLPKDRFSAERLKGVDSTLKIQPAELGDSAMYLCASSHLAGGGSNEQFFGPGTRLTVL.

The CDR3 spells CSTGLAGDEQFF. Here the CDR3 DNA reads TGCAGCACCGGACTAGCGGGAGATGAGCAGTTCTTC. The rearrangement uses TRBV29-1 and TRBJ2-1; TRBD2 matches 13 bases. The junction had 3 bases not matched to a gene; V was cut back by 8 bases and J by 8 bases. This CDR3 has 12 residues. Per the germline V gene, CDR1 is SQVTM and CDR2 is ANQGSEA.

The V call is TRBV6-5, the J call TRBJ2-1; 7 bases match TRBD2. Germline CDR1 reads MNHEY; CDR2 reads SVGAGI. This CDR3 comprises 16 residues. V lost 0 bases, J lost 4 bases, and 6 bases stayed unmatched. CDR3 amino acids: CASSYSMREPYNEQFF. CDR3 nucleotides: TGTGCCAGCAGTTACTCGATGCGGGAGCCGTACAATGAGCAGTTCTTC.

The V and J genes are TRBV6-5 and TRBJ2-7, with a possible D match to TRBD2 (6 bases). This CDR3 is 15 amino acids long. The V end lost 11 bases, the J end lost 2 bases, and 22 bases lay between the germline ends. The V gene's germline CDR1 is MNHEY and CDR2 SVGAGI. The CDR3 is CAVRTGGGHPYEQYF. CDR3 bases: TGTGCCGTCAGGACCGGGGGAGGTCATCCCTACGAGCAGTACTTC.

The chain is built from TRBV2 and TRBJ2-1; 10 bases agree with TRBD1. Trimming removed 6 bases from V and 2 bases from J; junction bases left unmatched: 4. Germline V CDR1 and CDR2: SNHLY, FYNNEI. The CDR3 covers 15 residues. CDR3 bases: TGTGCCAGCAGGCCAGGGACAGGGGCCTACAATGAGCAGTTCTTC. As protein: CASRPGTGAYNEQFF.